This entry is about one T cell receptor (beta chain). The data originate from a study of blood T cell repertoires in COVID-19. On the study more broadly: Italy, Spain and the United States were the sources of the convalescent and acute COVID-19 samples.

With V trimmed by 3 bases and J by 7 bases, 9 bases remained unmatched. The CDR3 spans 15 residues. Germline V gene data show CDR1 as MGHRA and CDR2 as YSYEKL. TCRdb's table, derived via immunoSEQ multiplex PCR, lists solely in-frame clones and lacks some. The sample comprises 95,000 to 150,000 clones, less than 85% of which are singletons, and 0.86% rests with the top ten. This rearrangement joins TRBV4-1 to TRBJ1-1; 9 bases fit TRBD1. The sample comprised peripheral blood. This TCR derives from a human donor with acute or convalescent COVID-19. The donor label of this sample is uncertain. This chain's CDR3 is CASSHLQTGGNEAFF. The CDR3 DNA sequence: TGCGCCAGCAGCCACCTACAGACAGGGGGGAATGAAGCTTTCTTT.